This is a list of T cell receptor beta chains from one sample in a study of Ad26.COV2.S vaccination and SARS-CoV-2 variants. TCRdb's table, derived via immunoSEQ multiplex PCR, lists solely in-frame clones and lacks some. The sample lists hundreds of thousands of clones; approximately 83% were seen once. This specimen consisted of peripheral blood, obtained in a trial of Ad26.COV2.S vaccine versus placebo. The receptors were sampled from a person between 18 and 65 years old who received the Ad26.COV2.S COVID-19 vaccine or a placebo. Each CDR3 is given with its conserved first and last residue. Fields, in order: J gene, clone size, V gene, D gene, CDR3 DNA, CDR3 protein. D genes are given only for firm matches. A clone size is listed for some rows: how often the clone was seen (once, few, many), or a class if it is expanded.

j_call: TRBJ1-1
clone_size: .
v_call: TRBV7-8
d_call: TRBD1
cdr3_nt: TGTGCCAGCAGCTTAGGGCAGGGGGAGGACGCTTTCTTT
cdr3_aa: CASSLGQGEDAFF

j_call: TRBJ2-5
clone_size: .
v_call: TRBV9
d_call: .
cdr3_nt: TGTGCCAGCAGCGCCAGGTCCCTTGAGACCCAGTACTTC
cdr3_aa: CASSARSLETQYF

j_call: TRBJ1-5
clone_size: few
v_call: TRBV6-5
d_call: .
cdr3_nt: TGTGCCAGCATGGCGGAAAGGGGGGGTCAGCCCCAGCATTTT
cdr3_aa: CASMAERGGQPQHF

j_call: TRBJ1-1
clone_size: .
v_call: TRBV20-1
d_call: .
cdr3_nt: TGCAGTGCTAGAGGAATCACTGAAGCTTTCTTT
cdr3_aa: CSARGITEAFF

j_call: TRBJ2-7
clone_size: .
v_call: TRBV10-3
d_call: .
cdr3_nt: TGTGCCATCAGTGGAGAACAGGGACCCTACGAGCAGTACTTC
cdr3_aa: CAISGEQGPYEQYF

j_call: TRBJ1-2
clone_size: once
v_call: TRBV7-8
d_call: .
cdr3_nt: TGTGCCAGCAGCTTAGAGAGGGGCCCTAGGTATGGCTACACCTTC
cdr3_aa: CASSLERGPRYGYTF

j_call: TRBJ2-7
clone_size: once
v_call: TRBV6-5
d_call: .
cdr3_nt: TGTGCCAGCAGTTACTCGGCGGCGCAGGGGTGGTACGAGCAGTACTTC
cdr3_aa: CASSYSAAQGWYEQYF

j_call: TRBJ2-7
clone_size: .
v_call: TRBV6-5
d_call: .
cdr3_nt: TGTGCCAGCAGCCTCTACGAGCAGTACTTC
cdr3_aa: CASSLYEQYF

j_call: TRBJ2-1
clone_size: once
v_call: TRBV10-3
d_call: TRBD2
cdr3_nt: TGTGCCATCAGTGAGTCGGCTAGCGGGAGCTCCTACAATGAGCAGTTCTTC
cdr3_aa: CAISESASGSSYNEQFF

j_call: TRBJ2-5
clone_size: .
v_call: TRBV11-3
d_call: .
cdr3_nt: TGTGCCAGCAGCTTAGATACGGGTAGGACGGAGACCCAGTACTTC
cdr3_aa: CASSLDTGRTETQYF

j_call: TRBJ2-2
clone_size: .
v_call: TRBV21-1
d_call: .
cdr3_nt: TGTGCCAGCAGCCCATCCCCCGGGGAGCTGTTTTTT
cdr3_aa: CASSPSPGELFF

j_call: TRBJ2-2
clone_size: once
v_call: TRBV24-1
d_call: .
cdr3_nt: TGTGCCACCAGTGATTTAGGGGGTGCGAACACCGGGGAGCTGTTTTTT
cdr3_aa: CATSDLGGANTGELFF

j_call: TRBJ2-7
clone_size: once
v_call: TRBV3-1/TRBV3-2
d_call: .
cdr3_nt: TGTGCCAGCAGCCAAGGGACCTACGAGCAGTACTTC
cdr3_aa: CASSQGTYEQYF

j_call: TRBJ1-2
clone_size: .
v_call: TRBV6-1
d_call: .
cdr3_nt: TGTGCCAGCAGTTTCCGGACAGATGGCTACACCTTC
cdr3_aa: CASSFRTDGYTF

j_call: TRBJ2-1
clone_size: .
v_call: TRBV5-4
d_call: TRBD1
cdr3_nt: TGTGCCAGCAGCACGGGACAGGGCTACAATGAGCAGTTCTTC
cdr3_aa: CASSTGQGYNEQFF

j_call: TRBJ1-2
clone_size: .
v_call: TRBV4-2
d_call: .
cdr3_nt: TGTGCCAGCAGCCAAGATTACGGGGGCAGCTATGGCTACACCTTC
cdr3_aa: CASSQDYGGSYGYTF

j_call: TRBJ1-4
clone_size: .
v_call: TRBV5-1
d_call: .
cdr3_nt: TGCGCCAGCAGCGTGACAGGCGCTAATGAAAAACTGTTTTTT
cdr3_aa: CASSVTGANEKLFF

j_call: TRBJ1-2
clone_size: .
v_call: TRBV4-1
d_call: TRBD1
cdr3_nt: TGCGCCAGCAGCGCCCCGGGACAGGGAGTGGGTACCGGGTATGGCTACACCTTC
cdr3_aa: CASSAPGQGVGTGYGYTF

j_call: TRBJ1-2
clone_size: .
v_call: TRBV6-2/TRBV6-3
d_call: TRBD1
cdr3_nt: TGTGCCAGCAGCGATGGGGACAGGGCCAATGGCTACACCTTC
cdr3_aa: CASSDGDRANGYTF

j_call: TRBJ1-2
clone_size: few
v_call: TRBV3-1/TRBV3-2
d_call: .
cdr3_nt: TGTGCCAGCAGCCGTCTCGCGGGGGGCGGCTACACCTTC
cdr3_aa: CASSRLAGGGYTF

j_call: TRBJ1-2
clone_size: .
v_call: TRBV19
d_call: .
cdr3_nt: TGTGCCAGTAGTTTTTCCGGGACACTCCGAAGACCCAACTATGGCTACACCTTC
cdr3_aa: CASSFSGTLRRPNYGYTF

j_call: TRBJ1-1
clone_size: .
v_call: TRBV9
d_call: TRBD1
cdr3_nt: TGTGCCAGCAGCGGACAGGGAAGCACTGAAGCTTTCTTT
cdr3_aa: CASSGQGSTEAFF

j_call: TRBJ1-2
clone_size: .
v_call: TRBV5-1
d_call: .
cdr3_nt: TGCGCCAGCAGCTTCGGCAGGGTGTCTGGCTATGGCTACACCTTC
cdr3_aa: CASSFGRVSGYGYTF

j_call: TRBJ2-1
clone_size: .
v_call: TRBV5-1
d_call: TRBD2
cdr3_nt: TGCGCCAGCAGCTTATTTCTAGCGGGAGTCTCGCATGAGCAGTTCTTC
cdr3_aa: CASSLFLAGVSHEQFF